This TCR beta chain was identified in a study of patients and donors after allogeneic stem cell transplantation. A few counts support this clonotype. CDR1 MNHNY and CDR2 SVGAGI come from the germline V gene (reference sequence). This CDR3 is built from 13 residues. V was shortened by 7 bases and J by 4 bases, with 13 bases between the two germline ends. TCRdb called the RT-PCR reads again in MiXCR, with one record for every CDR3 protein. The sample lists approximately 140,000 distinct CDR3 sequences, approximately 40% occurring once. The specimen was blood, either unsorted or a sorted T cell fraction (not recorded which). The V call is TRBV6-6, the J call TRBJ2-5; D is unresolved. The sequence was collected from a human donor who was either an allogeneic HSCT recipient or a stem cell or donor lymphocyte infusion donor (not recorded which). It is not recorded whose cells these are; they may come from a transplant donor. CDR3 sequence (DNA): TGTGCCAGCATTACCAGGTCGGGAGAGACCCAGTACTTC. This gives the protein CASITRSGETQYF.